One and the same sample provided the 20 T cell receptor beta chains below, sequenced in a study of cytomegalovirus exposure and HLA in healthy donors. The study ran its PCR with 60 Vbeta and 13 Jbeta primers. The protocol was immunoSEQ multiplex PCR, while the TCRdb copy is restricted to in-frame clones and leaves out a portion. The sample consists of around 150,000 clones, around four fifths of them appearing once. The sequenced sample consisted of PBMCs. Source of these receptors: a man aged 18 to 29 in good health and CMV-seronegative.

The rearrangement joins TRBV5-1 to TRBJ2-1, with 9 bases lining up with TRBD2. The CDR3 is 17 amino acids. Germline loops: CDR1 SGHRS, CDR2 YFSETQ. V lost 4 bases and J lost 4; bases outside the gene matches: 12. CDR3 residues: CASSLNRIAGAYNEQFF. In nucleotides, the CDR3 is TGCGCCAGCAGCCTCAACCGTATAGCGGGAGCTTACAATGAGCAGTTCTTC. Complete variable domain (other parts from reference TRBV5-1 and TRBJ2-1): KAGVTQTPRYLIKTRGQQVTLSCSPISGHRSVSWYQQTPGQGLQFLFEYFSETQRNKGNFPGRFSGRQFSNSRSEMNVSTLELGDSALYLCASSLNRIAGAYNEQFFGPGTRLTVL.

The V call is TRBV2, the J call TRBJ2-7; 11 nucleotides match TRBD2. After removal of 7 bases from V and 2 bases from J, the junction contained 4 bases not matched to a gene. CDR3 length: 14 amino acids. Germline V gene sequence: CDR1 SNHLY, CDR2 FYNNEI. CDR3 amino acids: CASIGTSGAYEQYF. The CDR3 bases are TGTGCCAGCATCGGGACTAGCGGCGCCTACGAGCAGTACTTC.

V is TRBV5-4 and J is TRBJ1-1, with unresolved D. CDR1 is SGHNT and CDR2 is YYREEE in the germline V gene (reference sequence). V was shortened by 4 bases and J by 3 bases, with 4 bases between the two germline ends. CDR3 length: 11 residues. The CDR3: CASSHDTEAFF. The CDR3 DNA is TGTGCCAGCAGCCATGACACTGAAGCTTTCTTT.

The CDR3 nucleotides read TGTGCCAGCAGCCCCCCGCTAGCGGGGGTCTCCTACGAGCAGTACTTC. Amino acid sequence: CASSPPLAGVSYEQYF. The gene calls are TRBV11-2 and TRBJ2-7; 10 nucleotides align to TRBD2. The CDR3 extends over 16 amino acids. CDR1 is SGHAT and CDR2 is FQNNGV in the germline V gene. V lost 5 bases to trimming and J lost 0 bases; unmatched junction nucleotides: 7.

This clone has just one count. V is TRBV11-1 and J is TRBJ2-2; weak D call: TRBD2 (5 bases). The length of the CDR3 is 15 residues. V shed 4 bases and J shed 4 bases, with 13 bases lying between them. Per germline, CDR1 SGHAT and CDR2 FQDESV (reference sequence). DNA of the CDR3: TGTGCCAGCAGCTCAGAGGGTGGGGTCACCGGGGAGCTGTTTTTT. It is translated as CASSSEGGVTGELFF.

The gene calls are TRBV6-1 and TRBJ2-1; the D gene is possibly TRBD1 (5 bases). Deletions cut 6 bases from V and 7 bases from J, with 13 bases between. The germline CDR1 and CDR2 sequences are MNHNS and SASEGT. The CDR3 extends over 13 amino acids. CDR3 sequence: CASRRQPRNEQFF. In nucleotides, the CDR3 is TGTGCCAGCAGACGACAGCCGAGGAATGAGCAGTTCTTC.

The CDR3 loop is CASSQIPLARESTDTQYF. The CDR3 DNA sequence: TGTGCCAGCAGCCAAATCCCTTTAGCGCGGGAGAGCACAGATACGCAGTATTTT. The chain links TRBV14 to TRBJ2-3, with TRBD2 identical over 7 bases. The V and J ends lost 2 bases and 0 bases, in that order; junction bases with no gene match: 11. The CDR3 sequence is 18 residues long. The V gene's germline CDR1 is SGHDN and CDR2 FVKESK.

V usage is TRBV6-1 and J usage is TRBJ2-7; D possibly corresponds to TRBD2 (5 bases). Germline V gives CDR1 MNHNS, CDR2 SASEGT. V shed 6 bases and J shed 4 bases, with 13 bases lying between them. The CDR3 is made up of 13 amino acids. DNA for the CDR3: TGTGCCAGCAGGGGGAGCGGCCCTTACGAGCAGTACTTC. This translates into CASRGSGPYEQYF.

This chain connects TRBV19 to TRBJ1-5; TRBD1 is a possible D gene (5 bases). Trimming stripped 5 bases from V and 1 base from J, with 12 bases between. The CDR3 length is 15 residues. Germline V gene lookup returns CDR1 LNHDA and CDR2 SQIVND (reference sequence). CDR3 bases: TGTGCCAGTAGTGTGGTGGGGGGGAGCAATCAGCCCCAGCATTTT. Protein: CASSVVGGSNQPQHF.

V gene TRBV9 combines with J gene TRBJ1-3, with D unclear. V was trimmed by 0 bases and J by 2 bases, leaving 9 bases between them. Germline V CDR1 and CDR2: SGDLS, YYNGEE. The length of the CDR3 is 15 residues. CDR3 DNA sequence: TGTGCCAGCAGCGTAGGGACTCTCGCTGGAAACACCATATATTTT. Encoded protein: CASSVGTLAGNTIYF.

J is TRBJ2-1 and V is TRBV11-2; D gene uncertain. V was trimmed by 0 bases and J by 6 bases, leaving 6 bases between them. The CDR3 contains 13 residues. The germline CDR1 and CDR2 sequences are SGHAT and FQNNGV. CDR3 protein: CASSLDALNEQFF. The DNA for the CDR3 is TGTGCCAGCAGCTTAGACGCGCTCAATGAGCAGTTCTTC.

The chain has TRBV9 and TRBJ2-1; 15 bases are a match to TRBD2. Germline CDR1 and CDR2: SGDLS and YYNGEE. The CDR3 is 16 amino acids. With 4 bases clipped from V and 5 bases from J, the junction kept 4 bases outside the gene matches. CDR3 protein: CASSPWTSGRDNEQFF. The CDR3 DNA reads as TGTGCCAGCAGCCCCTGGACTAGCGGGAGGGACAATGAGCAGTTCTTC.

Turning to this clone: The junction and the germline gene differ at one end; a read error may be behind it. The CDR3 is CSSSTGTTLGVADTQYF. Here the CDR3 DNA reads TGTTCCAGCAGCACAGGTACCACCCTCGGCGTTGCAGATACGCAGTATTTT. V gene TRBV7-9 combines with J gene TRBJ2-3; D might be TRBD1 (5 bases). CDR3 length: 17 amino acids. Germline CDR1 and CDR2: SEHNR and FQNEAQ (reference sequence).

J is TRBJ2-5 and V is TRBV6-5; 10 positions agree with TRBD2. The DNA matches TRBJ2-7 better at its end, which makes the J call doubtful. Per the germline V gene, CDR1 is MNHEY and CDR2 is SVGAGI. The CDR3 has 14 amino acids. The CDR3 region has the DNA TGTGCCAGCAGTAGACTAGCGGGCTCCTACGAGCAGTACTTC. Amino acids: CASSRLAGSYEQYF.

The chain employs TRBV18 and TRBJ1-6, with TRBD1 identical over 7 bases. The V segment lost 3 bases and the J segment 0 bases; nucleotides outside the gene matches: 2. The CDR3 has 16 residues. The germline CDR1 and CDR2 sequences are KGHSH and LQKENI. The CDR3 reads CASSPGQASYNSPLHF. The CDR3 DNA is TGTGCCAGCTCACCTGGACAGGCCTCCTATAATTCACCCCTCCACTTT.

In DNA form, the CDR3 reads TGTGCCAGCAGCGGTGGACAGGGAGGAGACACTGAAGCTTTCTTT. It specifies CASSGGQGGDTEAFF. The gene calls are TRBV7-9 and TRBJ1-1; 8 bases are shared with TRBD1. The CDR3 is 15 amino acids. Germline CDR1 and CDR2: SEHNR and FQNEAQ (reference sequence). V gave up 5 bases and J gave up 3 bases; unmatched junction bases: 8.

This clone was seen a single time. CDR3: CASGPRWQIDEQFF. In DNA form, the CDR3 reads TGTGCTAGTGGTCCCCGTTGGCAGATCGATGAGCAGTTCTTC. V usage is TRBV12-5 and J usage is TRBJ2-1, with D unclear. The germline V gene has CDR1 LGHNT and CDR2 FRNRAP. This CDR3 spans 14 amino acids. The V end lost 5 bases, the J end lost 8 bases, and 16 bases lay between the germline ends.

Comment on this clone: One end of the junction fails to match germline, which may point to a read error. The gene calls are TRBV7-9 and TRBJ2-1; D possibly corresponds to TRBD2 (6 bases). Per the germline V gene, CDR1 is SEHNR and CDR2 is FQNEAQ (reference sequence). This CDR3 is 18 amino acids long. This CDR3 is CSSSLPRDSRSSYNEQFF. The CDR3 nucleotides are TGTTCCAGCAGCTTACCTAGGGACTCTCGGAGCTCCTACAATGAGCAGTTCTTC.

The rearrangement uses TRBV5-1 and TRBJ2-7; a weak D match, TRBD1 (6 bases). In germline, CDR1 is SGHRS, CDR2 YFSETQ. This CDR3 spans 13 amino acids. The V and J ends lost 4 bases and 5 bases respectively, with 13 bases between them. The CDR3 region is CASSLNTGNEQYF. CDR3 DNA: TGCGCCAGCAGCCTGAATACAGGGAACGAGCAGTACTTC.

The chain recombines TRBV25-1 with TRBJ2-1; no clear D gene. CDR1 and CDR2 from the germline V gene are MGHDK and SYGVNS. This CDR3 contains 13 residues. V lost 2 bases, J lost 8 bases, and 10 bases lay in between. CDR3 loop: CASSEGIVDEQFF. CDR3 sequence (DNA): TGTGCCAGCAGTGAAGGTATAGTTGATGAGCAGTTCTTC.